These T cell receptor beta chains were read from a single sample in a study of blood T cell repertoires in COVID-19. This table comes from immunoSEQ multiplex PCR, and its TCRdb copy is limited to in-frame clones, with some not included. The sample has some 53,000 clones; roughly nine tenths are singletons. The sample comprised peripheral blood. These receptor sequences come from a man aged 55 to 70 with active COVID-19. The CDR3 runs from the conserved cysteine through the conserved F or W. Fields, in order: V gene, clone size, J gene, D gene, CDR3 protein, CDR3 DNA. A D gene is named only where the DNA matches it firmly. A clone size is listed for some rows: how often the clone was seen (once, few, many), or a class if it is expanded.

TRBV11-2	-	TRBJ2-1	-	CASSLAGISSNEQFF	TGTGCCAGCAGCCTAGCAGGGATTTCCTCCAATGAGCAGTTCTTC
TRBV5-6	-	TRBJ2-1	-	CASSFLGQSSYNEQFF	TGTGCCAGCAGCTTTTTGGGGCAGAGCTCCTACAATGAGCAGTTCTTC
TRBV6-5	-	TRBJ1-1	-	CASSWSPQLNTEAFF	TGTGCCAGCAGTTGGAGTCCGCAGCTGAACACTGAGGCTTTCTTT
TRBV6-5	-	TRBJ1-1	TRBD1	CASSPDRGGTEAFF	TGTGCCAGCAGCCCAGACAGGGGTGGCACTGAAGCTTTCTTT
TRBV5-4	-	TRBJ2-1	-	CASSLDKNEQFF	TGTGCCAGCAGCCTGGACAAAAATGAGCAGTTCTTC
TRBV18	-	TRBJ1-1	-	CASSPVAGARSTEAFF	TGTGCCAGCTCACCAGTGGCAGGGGCGCGAAGCACTGAAGCTTTCTTT
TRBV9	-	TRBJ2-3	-	CASSVTGSADTQYF	TGTGCCAGCAGCGTAACAGGGTCAGCCGATACGCAGTATTTT
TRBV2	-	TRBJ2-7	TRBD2	CASISGQGRGEQYF	TGTGCCAGCATTAGCGGCCAAGGGAGGGGCGAGCAGTACTTC
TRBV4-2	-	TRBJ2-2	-	CASSPNRDTGELFF	TGTGCCAGCAGCCCCAACAGGGACACCGGGGAGCTGTTTTTT
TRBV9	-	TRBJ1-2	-	CASSPSRGIYGYTF	TGTGCCAGCAGCCCGAGTCGCGGGATTTATGGCTACACCTTC
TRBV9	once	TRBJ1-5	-	CASSPGPGSNQPQHF	TGTGCCAGCAGCCCCGGTCCGGGGTCCAATCAGCCCCAGCATTTT
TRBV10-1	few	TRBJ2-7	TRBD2	CASSDVSGTSGSGGEQYF	TGCGCCAGCAGTGACGTCTCCGGGACTAGCGGGAGTGGGGGCGAGCAGTACTTC
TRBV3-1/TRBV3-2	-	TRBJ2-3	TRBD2	CASSQERENPDTQYF	TGTGCCAGCAGCCAAGAGCGGGAGAACCCAGATACGCAGTATTTT
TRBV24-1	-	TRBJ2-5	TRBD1	CATSDPGTGGGETQYF	TGTGCCACCAGTGATCCCGGGACAGGGGGTGGAGAGACCCAGTACTTC
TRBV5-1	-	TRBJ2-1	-	CASSLVGGQYNEQFF	TGCGCCAGCAGCTTGGTCGGCGGGCAGTACAATGAGCAGTTCTTC
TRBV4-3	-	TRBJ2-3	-	CASSQDAAASTDTQYF	TGCGCCAGCAGCCAAGATGCGGCCGCTAGCACAGATACGCAGTATTTT
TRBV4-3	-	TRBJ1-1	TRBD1	CASRLSDREEEGTEAFF	TGCGCCAGCAGGCTATCGGACAGGGAAGAGGAAGGCACTGAAGCTTTCTTT
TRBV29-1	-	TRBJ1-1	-	CSATGTPGGAFF	TGCAGCGCTACCGGGACTCCGGGGGGAGCTTTCTTT
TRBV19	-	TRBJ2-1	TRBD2	CASSTGLAGGYRDEQFF	TGTGCCAGTAGTACGGGACTAGCGGGAGGGTATAGGGATGAGCAGTTCTTC
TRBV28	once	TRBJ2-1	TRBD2	CASRSLLAGSYNEQFF	TGTGCCAGCAGAAGTCTCCTAGCGGGCTCCTACAATGAGCAGTTCTTC
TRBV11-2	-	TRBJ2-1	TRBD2	CASSKGLAGGPSWFNEQFF	TGTGCCAGCAGCAAGGGACTAGCGGGAGGGCCCTCTTGGTTCAATGAGCAGTTCTTC
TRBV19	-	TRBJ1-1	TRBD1	CASSPLPGQGGMNTEAFF	TGTGCCAGTAGTCCTCTACCGGGACAGGGTGGTATGAACACTGAAGCTTTCTTT
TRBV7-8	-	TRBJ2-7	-	CASSLMRFTSYEQYF	TGTGCCAGCAGCTTAATGCGGTTTACTTCCTACGAGCAGTACTTC
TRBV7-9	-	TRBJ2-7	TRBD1	CASSLGQDRYEQYF	TGTGCCAGCAGCTTGGGACAGGACCGCTACGAGCAGTACTTC
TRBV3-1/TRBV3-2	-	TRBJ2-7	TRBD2	CASSQGTSGRYEQYF	TGTGCCAGCAGCCAAGGGACTAGCGGGAGGTACGAGCAGTACTTC
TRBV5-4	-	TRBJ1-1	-	CASSGQNTEAFF	TGTGCCAGCAGCGGGCAGAACACTGAAGCTTTCTTT
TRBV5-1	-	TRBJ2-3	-	CASSPGQSTDTQYF	TGCGCCAGCAGCCCTGGACAGTCCACAGATACGCAGTATTTT